This is a list of T cell receptor beta chains from one sample in a study of cytomegalovirus exposure and HLA in healthy donors. Method: immunoSEQ multiplex PCR; TCRdb's copy keeps in-frame clones and lacks some. The data hold 200,000 to 250,000 clones, with roughly 88% observed a single time. Sequencing was carried out using PBMCs. These receptors all stem from a woman aged 25-40 years in good health and CMV-seropositive. The CDR3 runs from the conserved cysteine through the conserved F or W. Fields, in order: V gene, J gene, CDR3 protein.

v_call: TRBV30; j_call: TRBJ2-2; cdr3_aa: CACHFGSGGPSELFF
v_call: TRBV7-9; j_call: TRBJ1-1; cdr3_aa: CASSTEMNTEAFF
v_call: TRBV2; j_call: TRBJ2-1; cdr3_aa: CASFGLAGPNEQFF
v_call: TRBV11-3; j_call: TRBJ2-3; cdr3_aa: CASSLGRETYTDTQYF
v_call: TRBV27; j_call: TRBJ2-6; cdr3_aa: CASSLGFAGGAGANVLTF
v_call: TRBV29-1; j_call: TRBJ2-7; cdr3_aa: CSVTLSGLAGPYEQYF
v_call: TRBV6-1; j_call: TRBJ2-5; cdr3_aa: CASRKGHGMIATETQYF
v_call: TRBV27; j_call: TRBJ2-7; cdr3_aa: CASSLYAGQGFGEQYF
v_call: TRBV19; j_call: TRBJ2-5; cdr3_aa: CATRNGNREETQYF
v_call: TRBV4-1; j_call: TRBJ1-2; cdr3_aa: CASSQDRGADAGSNYGYTF